This T cell receptor (beta chain) is drawn from a study of blood T cell repertoires in COVID-19 (dated by TCRdb to 2019 to 2021). Regarding the study in general: Samples covering the acute and convalescent phases of COVID-19 were provided by collaborators in the United States, Italy and Spain. The prospective study material was composed of cDNA or gDNA derived from T cells, B-cell-depleted T cells, or PBMCs. Subjects who had been exposed to COVID-19, were actively infected with it, or had recovered from it provided the deeply sampled blood TCRbeta repertoires that made up the dataset. The samples were drawn from the first 160 participants of the ongoing ImmuneRACE study and from 950 to 1,500 subjects provided by 6 global collaborators. Sample metadata almost always included a de-identified subject ID, COVID-19 status, age in years and sex. Where available, HLA class I and class II types were obtained from metadata supplied by the sample provider rather than from assay-based typing. The repertoires were released in a freely available public database intended as a resource for research on the immune response to SARS-CoV-2.

To note about this clone: Which antigen it targets is not known. The record has no base qualities; no much larger clone is one base away.

Each collaborating institution followed its own protocols to collect whole blood in K2EDTA tubes. For TCRbeta analysis, collaborators shipped samples as frozen whole blood, isolated PBMCs, or DNA extracted from either of those sample types. The full study reports these points: How much clinical and demographic metadata was included differed by source and by participant, and the metadata was provided uncurated.

TCRbeta CDR3 regions were amplified from genomic DNA by means of the immunoSEQ Assay, a bias-controlled multiplex PCR. The source study handled its data this way. The number of nucleated cells in each sample was estimated by amplification of reference gene primers within the assay. Sequence reads were collapsed and filtered to measure the absolute abundance of every unique TCRbeta CDR3 rearrangement. For each sample, productive Simpson clonality was calculated by taking the square root of Simpson's diversity index across productive rearrangements. TCRdb retrieved this table from immuneACCESS and kept in-frame rearrangements only. Not all clones are present; in checked studies, unresolved V genes account for under half, and no reason is known for the remainder. V and J calls and clone size are copied from that table; D and trimming were computed from the DNA. Present in this sample are about 130,000 clones, roughly 80% of which were seen just once. Of the sample, approximately 3% is held by the ten largest clones.

The CDR1 and CDR2 encoded by the germline V gene (reference sequence) are SEHNR and FQNEAQ. Cut back by 0 bases and 1 base, the V and J ends lie 6 bases apart. Including the terminal cysteine and phenylalanine, the CDR3 comprises 14 residues. Of all the DNA, just the CDR3 is kept, 42 bases in frame from base 1. Sequencing was performed on peripheral blood. The sequence links TRBV7-9 to TRBJ1-1; the D gene cannot be named for sure. This clonotype originated in an elderly woman with acute or convalescent COVID-19. This receptor carries the CDR3 CASSLAFSNTEAFF. Read as DNA, the sequence is TGTGCCAGCAGCTTAGCCTTCTCGAACACTGAAGCTTTCTTT.